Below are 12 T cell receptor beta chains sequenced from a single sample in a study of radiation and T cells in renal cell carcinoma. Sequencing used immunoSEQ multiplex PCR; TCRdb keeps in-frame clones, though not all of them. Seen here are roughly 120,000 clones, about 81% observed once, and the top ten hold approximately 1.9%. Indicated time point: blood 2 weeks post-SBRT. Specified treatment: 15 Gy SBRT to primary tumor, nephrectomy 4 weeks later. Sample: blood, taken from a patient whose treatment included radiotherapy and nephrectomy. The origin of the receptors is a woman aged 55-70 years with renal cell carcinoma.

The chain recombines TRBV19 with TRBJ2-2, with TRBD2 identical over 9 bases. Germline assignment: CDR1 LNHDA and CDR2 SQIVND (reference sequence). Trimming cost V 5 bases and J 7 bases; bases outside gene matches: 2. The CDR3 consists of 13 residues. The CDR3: CASSGGRVGELFF. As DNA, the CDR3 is TGTGCCAGTAGTGGCGGGAGGGTCGGGGAGCTGTTTTTT.

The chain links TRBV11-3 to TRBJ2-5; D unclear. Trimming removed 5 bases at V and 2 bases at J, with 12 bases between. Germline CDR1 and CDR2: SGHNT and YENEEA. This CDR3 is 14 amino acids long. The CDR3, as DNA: TGTGCCAGCAGCCCGACAAATGAACAAGAGACCCAGTACTTC. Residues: CASSPTNEQETQYF.

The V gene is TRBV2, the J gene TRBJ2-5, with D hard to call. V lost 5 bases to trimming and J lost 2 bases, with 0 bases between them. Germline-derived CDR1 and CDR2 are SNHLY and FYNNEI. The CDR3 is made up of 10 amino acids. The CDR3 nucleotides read TGTGCCAGCAGTCAAGAGACCCAGTACTTC. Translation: CASSQETQYF.

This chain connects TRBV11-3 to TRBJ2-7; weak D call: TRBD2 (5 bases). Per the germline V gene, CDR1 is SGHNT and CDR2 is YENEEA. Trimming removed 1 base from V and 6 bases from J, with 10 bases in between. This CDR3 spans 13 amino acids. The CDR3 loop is CASSLVSGSEQYF. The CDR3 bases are TGTGCCAGCAGCTTAGTCAGTGGGAGCGAGCAGTACTTC.

The CDR3 DNA sequence: TGTGCCAGCAGCCCCGATTGGAACACTGAAGCTTTCTTT. This sequence encodes CASSPDWNTEAFF. This sequence joins TRBV5-6 and TRBJ1-1, with unresolved D. Germline CDR1 reads SGHDT; CDR2 reads YYEEEE. The CDR3 extends over 13 amino acids. Deletions cut 4 bases from V and 1 base from J, with 8 bases between.

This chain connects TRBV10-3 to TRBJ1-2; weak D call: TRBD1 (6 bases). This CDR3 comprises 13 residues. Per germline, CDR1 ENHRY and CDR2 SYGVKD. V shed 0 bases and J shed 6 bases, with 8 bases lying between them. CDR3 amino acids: CAISESAGDGYTF. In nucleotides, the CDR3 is TGTGCCATCAGTGAGTCAGCAGGGGATGGCTACACCTTC.

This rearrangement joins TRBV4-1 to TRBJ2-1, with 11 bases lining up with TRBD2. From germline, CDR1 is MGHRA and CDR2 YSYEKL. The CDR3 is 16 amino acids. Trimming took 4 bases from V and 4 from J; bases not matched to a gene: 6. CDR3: CASSLGTSGEYNEQFF. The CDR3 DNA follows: TGCGCCAGCAGCCTCGGGACTAGCGGAGAATACAATGAGCAGTTCTTC.

The CDR3, as DNA: TGTGCCAGTAGTATAGATCCAGGGACTCAGCCCCAGCATTTT. Translated, it gives CASSIDPGTQPQHF. The chain uses TRBV19 and TRBJ1-5; D might be TRBD1 (5 bases). Germline loops: CDR1 LNHDA, CDR2 SQIVND (reference sequence). Trimming shortened V by 0 bases and J by 6 bases, and 9 bases separated the two germline ends. The CDR3 has 14 residues.

This CDR3 is CAISASYEQYF. The CDR3 DNA reads TGTGCCATCAGTGCCTCCTACGAGCAGTACTTC. The J gene is TRBJ2-7, the V gene TRBV10-3, with D uncertain. CDR3 length equals 11 residues. Trimming removed 4 bases from V and 0 bases from J, with 1 base in between. From germline, CDR1 is ENHRY and CDR2 SYGVKD.

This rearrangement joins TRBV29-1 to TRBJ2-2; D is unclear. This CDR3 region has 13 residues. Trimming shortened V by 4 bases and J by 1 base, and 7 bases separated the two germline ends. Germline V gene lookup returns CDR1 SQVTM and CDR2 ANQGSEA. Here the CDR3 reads CSVGQLNTGELFF. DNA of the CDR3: TGCAGCGTTGGCCAGCTGAACACCGGGGAGCTGTTTTTT.

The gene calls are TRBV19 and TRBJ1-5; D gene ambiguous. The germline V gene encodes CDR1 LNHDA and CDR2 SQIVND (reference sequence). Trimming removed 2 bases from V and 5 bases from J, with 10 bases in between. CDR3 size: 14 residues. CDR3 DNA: TGTGCCAGTAGTATACAGCTTACTTATCAGCCCCAGCATTTT. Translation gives CASSIQLTYQPQHF.

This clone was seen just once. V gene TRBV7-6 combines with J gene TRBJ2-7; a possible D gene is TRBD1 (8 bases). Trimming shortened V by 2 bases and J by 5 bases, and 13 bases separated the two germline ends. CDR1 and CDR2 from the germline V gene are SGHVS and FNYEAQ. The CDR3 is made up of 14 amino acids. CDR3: CASSLRTGTNEQYF. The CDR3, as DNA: TGTGCCAGCAGCTTAAGGACAGGGACTAACGAGCAGTACTTC.